This record concerns one T cell receptor beta chain sequence. The antigen is not known. The data are from a study of T cell responses to AZD1222 COVID-19 vaccine. Study findings and constraints: All repertoire sampling was performed exclusively after the peak T cell response. Spike-specific TCR depth and breadth grew after two AZD1222 doses.

This table comes from immunoSEQ multiplex PCR, and its TCRdb copy is limited to in-frame clones, with some not included. The table records about 110,000 clones, roughly 86% of them present only once. CDR1 and CDR2 from the germline V gene are MDHEN and SYDVKM. The CDR3 is 14 amino acids. V gave up 6 bases and J gave up 5 bases; unmatched junction bases: 0. This TCR was sampled from an adult in good health. The genes are TRBV28 and TRBJ2-2, with TRBD2 matching over 13 bases. Material: peripheral blood, obtained on day 0 of AZD1222 vaccination. CDR3 bases: TGTGCCAGCAGGACTAGCGGGGGGACCGGGGAGCTGTTTTTT. This gives the protein CASRTSGGTGELFF.